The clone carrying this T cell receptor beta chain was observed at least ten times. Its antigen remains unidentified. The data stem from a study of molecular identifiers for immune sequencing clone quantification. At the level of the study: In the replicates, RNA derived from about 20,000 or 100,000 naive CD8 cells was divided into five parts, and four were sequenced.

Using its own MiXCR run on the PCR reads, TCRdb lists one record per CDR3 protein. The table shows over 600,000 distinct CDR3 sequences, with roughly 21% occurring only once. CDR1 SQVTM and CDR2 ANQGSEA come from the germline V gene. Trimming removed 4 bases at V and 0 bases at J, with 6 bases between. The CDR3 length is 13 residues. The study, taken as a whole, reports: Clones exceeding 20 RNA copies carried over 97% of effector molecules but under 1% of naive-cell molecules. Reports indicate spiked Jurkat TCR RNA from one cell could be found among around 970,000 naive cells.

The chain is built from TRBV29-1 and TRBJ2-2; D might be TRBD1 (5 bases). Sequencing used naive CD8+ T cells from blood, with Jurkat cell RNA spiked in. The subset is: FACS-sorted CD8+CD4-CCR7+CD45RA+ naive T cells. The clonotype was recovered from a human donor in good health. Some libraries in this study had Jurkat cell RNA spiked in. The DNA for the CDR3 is TGCAGCGTTGGGACAACGAACACCGGGGAGCTGTTTTTT. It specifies CSVGTTNTGELFF.